This TCR beta chain emerged from a study of metastatic and nonmetastatic thyroid tumors. Not a single patient had been given any form of treatment at any point before undergoing thyroid surgery. TCRdb re-called the PCR reads with MiXCR. The sample holds some 40,000 clones, under 20% seen once. V was pared by 8 bases and J by 2 bases, with 8 bases of the junction left unmatched. The CDR3 is 13 residues long. Germline V lookup: CDR1 DFQATT, CDR2 SNEGSKA (reference sequence). This chain connects TRBV20-1 to TRBJ2-7; 8 bases line up with TRBD1. Sequencing input: tumor tissue. The source of this sequence is a female donor with papillary thyroid cancer or a benign thyroid nodule (not recorded which). Some clones in this sample may be carry-over from other donors' samples. CDR3 region: CSLGQGLTYEQYF. Here the CDR3 DNA reads TGCAGTCTTGGACAGGGACTTACCTACGAGCAGTACTTC.